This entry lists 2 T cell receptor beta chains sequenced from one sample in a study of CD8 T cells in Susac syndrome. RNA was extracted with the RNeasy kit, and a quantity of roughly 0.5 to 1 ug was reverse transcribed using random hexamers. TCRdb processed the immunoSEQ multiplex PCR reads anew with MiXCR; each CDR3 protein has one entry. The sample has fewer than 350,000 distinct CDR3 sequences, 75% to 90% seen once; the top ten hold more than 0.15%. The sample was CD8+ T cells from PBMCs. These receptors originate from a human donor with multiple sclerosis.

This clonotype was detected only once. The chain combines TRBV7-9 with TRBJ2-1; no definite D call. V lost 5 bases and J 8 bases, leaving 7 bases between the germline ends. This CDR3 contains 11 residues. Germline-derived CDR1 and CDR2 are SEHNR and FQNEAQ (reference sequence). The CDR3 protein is CASSRLYEQFF. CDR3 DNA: TGTGCCAGCAGCCGACTGTATGAGCAGTTCTTC.

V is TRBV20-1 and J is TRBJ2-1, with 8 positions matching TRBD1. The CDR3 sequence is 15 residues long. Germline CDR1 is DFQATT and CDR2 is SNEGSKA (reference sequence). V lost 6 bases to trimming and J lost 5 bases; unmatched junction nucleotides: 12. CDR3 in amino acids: CSAPRPGQDNNEQFF. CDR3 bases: TGCAGTGCCCCCAGGCCGGGACAGGACAACAATGAGCAGTTCTTC.